Presented here are 23 T cell receptor beta chains from one specimen sequenced in a study of blood T cells in healthy people across ages. A J-beta primer mix and a sample-barcoded 5' primer were used in a second PCR of roughly 7 to 12 cycles. In TCRdb, the 5' RACE reads were re-called with MiXCR into one record per CDR3 protein. The data contain 800,000 to 1,000,000 distinct CDR3 sequences, roughly 43% of them seen just once; the ten biggest clones take up roughly 12%. Sequencing was done on a sample of blood. The source is a man aged 25-45 years in good health.

In nucleotides, the CDR3 is TGTGCCAGCAGCTGGGGACAGGCGATCTATGGCTACACCTTC. Translation: CASSWGQAIYGYTF. The chain joins TRBV7-2 to TRBJ1-2, with 8 bases fitting TRBD1. This CDR3 comprises 14 residues. Germline CDR1 and CDR2: SGHTA and FQGNSA. V dropped 4 bases and J dropped 4; count of bases not matched to a gene: 5. Full variable domain (rest looked up from reference TRBV7-2 and TRBJ1-2): GAGVSQSPSNKVTEKGKDVELRCDPISGHTALYWYRQSLGQGLEFLIYFQGNSAPDKSGLPSDRFSAERTGGSVSTLTIQRTQQEDSAVYLCASSWGQAIYGYTFGSGTRLTVV.

A few counts support this clonotype. The chain recombines TRBV20-1 with TRBJ2-5; 8 nucleotides agree with TRBD2. The CDR3 covers 15 residues. The germline CDR1 and CDR2 sequences are DFQATT and SNEGSKA (reference sequence). V lost 1 base, J lost 4 bases, and 8 bases stayed unmatched. This chain's CDR3 is CSARAGRGLVETQYF. As DNA, the CDR3 is TGCAGTGCTAGAGCCGGGAGGGGACTAGTAGAGACCCAGTACTTC.

CDR3 amino acids: CASSLVLGGLSYEQYF. The CDR3 nucleotides are TGTGCCAGCAGCTTAGTTTTAGGGGGCTTATCCTACGAGCAGTACTTC. This rearrangement joins TRBV7-2 to TRBJ2-7; 7 bases are shared with TRBD1. This CDR3 contains 16 residues. Germline CDR1 and CDR2: SGHTA and FQGNSA. V was clipped by 1 base and J by 1 base; unmatched bases: 7.

The V gene is TRBV29-1, the J gene TRBJ2-2; the D gene is possibly TRBD1 (7 bases). The CDR3 has 14 residues. Trimming left V 6 bases short and J 5 bases short, with 16 bases between. Per the germline V gene, CDR1 is SQVTM and CDR2 is ANQGSEA. DNA for the CDR3: TGCAGCGTCCGGAGGGGGCTGAGAACCGGGGAGCTGTTTTTT. This translates into CSVRRGLRTGELFF.

The count of this clonotype is one. The chain's CDR3 is CSARDTNNSPLHF. The CDR3 region has the DNA TGCAGCGCCCGGGACACCAATAATTCACCCCTCCACTTT. The chain joins TRBV29-1 to TRBJ1-6; a weak D match, TRBD1 (6 bases). V lost 7 bases, J lost 5 bases, and 12 bases lay in between. This CDR3 comprises 13 residues. Germline V lookup: CDR1 SQVTM, CDR2 ANQGSEA.

This sequence joins TRBV7-2 and TRBJ1-4; the D gene is possibly TRBD1 (6 bases). Trimming shortened V by 1 base and J by 5 bases, and 11 bases separated the two germline ends. This CDR3 comprises 15 residues. Germline assignment: CDR1 SGHTA and CDR2 FQGNSA. The CDR3 region has the DNA TGTGCCAGCAGCTTAGACAGGGCCCACAATGAAAAACTGTTTTTT. This sequence encodes CASSLDRAHNEKLFF.

The chain employs TRBV20-1 and TRBJ2-5, with TRBD2 identical over 10 bases. V dropped 3 bases and J dropped 4; count of bases not matched to a gene: 5. This CDR3 spans 14 amino acids. Germline-derived CDR1 and CDR2 are DFQATT and SNEGSKA (reference sequence). Here the CDR3 reads CSARDSGGLETQYF. CDR3 sequence (DNA): TGCAGTGCTAGGGATAGCGGGGGGTTAGAGACCCAGTACTTC.

To note about this clonotype: Possible read error: a much larger clone is one base away. V is TRBV5-1 and J is TRBJ2-7, with TRBD2 matching over 8 bases. CDR3 length: 15 amino acids. After removal of 1 base from V and 7 bases from J, the junction contained 10 bases not matched to a gene. The germline V gene has CDR1 SGHRS and CDR2 YFSETQ. The CDR3 DNA sequence: TGCGCCAGCAGCTTGACACTAGCGGCCTACAATGAGCAGTACTTC. Protein product: CASSLTLAAYNEQYF. The entire variable domain, with the rest obtained from reference TRBV5-1 and TRBJ2-7, is as follows: KAGVTQTPRYLIKTRGQQVTLSCSPISGHRSVSWYQQTPGQGLQFLFEYFSETQRNKGNFPGRFSGRQFSNSRSEMNVSTLELGDSALYLCASSLTLAAYNEQYFGPGTRLTVT.

This sequence joins TRBV21-1 and TRBJ2-5; the table's D call, TRBD1, was not checked against the DNA. TRBV21-1 is reported as a pseudogene. The CDR3 spans 12 residues. The CDR3 bases are TGTGCCAGCAGCGGCGGGACAGGGGAGCAGTACTTC. Amino acids: CASSGGTGEQYF.

V gene TRBV12-3 or TRBV12-4 combines with J gene TRBJ2-3; 10 nucleotides agree with TRBD1. This CDR3 comprises 15 residues. The V and J ends lost 5 bases and 3 bases, in that order; junction bases with no gene match: 5. CDR3 sequence (DNA): TGTGCCAGCAGTGGGGGGACAGGGGCAACAGATACGCAGTATTTT. Its translation is CASSGGTGATDTQYF.

The chain is built from TRBV7-8 and TRBJ2-1; possibly TRBD2 for D (6 bases). In germline, CDR1 is SGHVS, CDR2 FQNEAQ. CDR3 length: 13 residues. The V end was cut by 4 bases, the J end by 5 bases, with 9 bases between. In DNA, the CDR3 is TGTGCCAGCAGCTCGGACTACAACAATGAGCAGTTCTTC. Its translation: CASSSDYNNEQFF.

The J gene is TRBJ2-1, the V gene TRBV4-2; 7 bases are a match to TRBD2. CDR3 length equals 16 residues. Germline V gene lookup returns CDR1 LGHNA and CDR2 YNFKEQ. V lost 0 bases to trimming and J lost 13 bases; unmatched junction nucleotides: 15. The CDR3, as DNA: TGTGCCAGCAGCCAAGATCCTGGCGGGGGAGGAGAGACCCAGTTCTTC. The encoded protein is CASSQDPGGGGETQFF.

The chain combines TRBV29-1 with TRBJ2-7; tentative D call: TRBD1 (9 bases). Trimming shortened V by 6 bases and J by 5 bases, and 20 bases separated the two germline ends. Germline CDR1 SQVTM, CDR2 ANQGSEA. CDR3 length: 14 amino acids. The CDR3 DNA is TGCAGCGTAGACGGGGGGGACAGGGCCCACGAGCAGTACTTC. Amino acid sequence: CSVDGGDRAHEQYF.

The V call is TRBV20-1, the J call TRBJ2-1, with 7 nucleotides matching TRBD2. The V and J ends lost 5 bases and 10 bases, in that order; junction bases with no gene match: 8. Germline assignment: CDR1 DFQATT and CDR2 SNEGSKA (reference sequence). The CDR3 sequence is 12 residues long. The chain's CDR3 is CSASSSGREQFF. In DNA form, the CDR3 reads TGCAGTGCTTCTTCGTCCGGGAGGGAGCAGTTCTTC.

This clonotype turned up a few times. The V and J genes are TRBV3-1 and TRBJ1-2, with 8 positions matching TRBD1. After removal of 2 bases from V and 3 bases from J, the junction contained 5 bases not matched to a gene. The germline V gene encodes CDR1 LGHDT and CDR2 YNNKEL (reference sequence). The CDR3 consists of 15 residues. The CDR3: CASSQKDRVHYGYTF. The DNA of the CDR3 is TGTGCCAGCAGCCAAAAGGACAGGGTCCACTATGGCTACACCTTC. Combining the CDR3 with reference TRBV3-1 and TRBJ1-2 gives the whole variable domain DTAVSQTPKYLVTQMGNDKSIKCEQNLGHDTMYWYKQDSKKFLKIMFSYNNKELIINETVPNRFSPKSPDKAHLNLHINSLELGDSAVYFCASSQKDRVHYGYTFGSGTRLTVV.

Only a few counts were recorded for this clonotype. The V and J genes are TRBV4-1 and TRBJ2-7; possible D gene TRBD2, 5 bases. Per germline, CDR1 MGHRA and CDR2 YSYEKL. This CDR3 region has 14 residues. V was pared by 0 bases and J by 1 base, with 7 bases between. CDR3 in DNA: TGCGCCAGCAGCCAAGAGGAGGCTTCCTACGAGCAGTACTTC. Protein product: CASSQEEASYEQYF.

This clonotype has at least ten counts. The chain has TRBV12-3 or TRBV12-4 and TRBJ1-2; no reliable D call. The CDR3 totals 12 residues. Trimming stripped 4 bases from V and 5 bases from J, with 8 bases between. CDR3 sequence: CASSSNSYGYTF. The CDR3 region has the DNA TGTGCCAGCAGTTCAAACAGTTATGGCTACACCTTC.

This clonotype was counted only a few times. The V gene is TRBV12-3 or TRBV12-4, the J gene TRBJ1-4; 9 bases match TRBD1. This CDR3 is 15 amino acids long. V lost 5 bases to trimming and J lost 8 bases; unmatched junction nucleotides: 9. CDR3 DNA sequence: TGTGCCAGCAGTCCCAAGACAGGGGGTACGGAAAAACTGTTTTTT. Its protein product is CASSPKTGGTEKLFF.

This clonotype was seen only a few times. As DNA, the CDR3 is TGTGCCATCACCCTGGACAGGGGACCCTACGAGCAGTACTTC. It codes for CAITLDRGPYEQYF. The chain carries TRBV10-3 and TRBJ2-7, with 9 nucleotides matching TRBD1. This CDR3 contains 14 residues. Germline CDR1 reads ENHRY; CDR2 reads SYGVKD. Trimming cost V 7 bases and J 2 bases; bases outside gene matches: 6.

The chain couples TRBV25-1 to TRBJ1-6; 7 bases are a match to TRBD1. Germline CDR1 reads MGHDK; CDR2 reads SYGVNS. The CDR3 spans 16 residues. Germline trimming cut 2 bases from V and 2 bases from J; bases unmatched to any gene: 3. The CDR3 spells CASSERTGTYNSPLHF. In DNA, the CDR3 is TGTGCCAGCAGTGAAAGGACAGGCACCTATAATTCACCCCTCCACTTT.

This clonotype was found a few times. The V gene is TRBV5-1, the J gene TRBJ2-1, with 8 bases aligning to TRBD2. The V gene end was trimmed by 6 bases and the J gene end by 11 bases; junction bases not matched to a gene: 19. CDR1 is SGHRS and CDR2 is YFSETQ in the germline V gene. This CDR3 has 16 residues. The CDR3 here is CASITEPGGPGNKQFF. In DNA, the CDR3 is TGCGCCAGCATTACTGAACCGGGGGGGCCGGGGAATAAGCAGTTCTTC.

The chain carries TRBV2 and TRBJ2-7; weak D call: TRBD2 (6 bases). The J call is in doubt because the DNA end fits TRBJ2-5 better. Germline CDR1 and CDR2: SNHLY and FYNNEI. The CDR3 runs 12 residues. CDR3 in DNA: TGTGCCAGCGCCGGACTATCAGAGACCCAGTACTTC. Translating it yields CASAGLSETQYF.

The sample holds a few counts of this clonotype. The chain uses TRBV6-6 and TRBJ2-1, with TRBD2 matching 8 bases. The CDR3 has 15 residues. V dropped 6 bases and J dropped 6; count of bases not matched to a gene: 10. Germline V gene sequence: CDR1 MNHNY, CDR2 SVGAGI (reference sequence). The CDR3: CASRRLASLGNEQFF. The CDR3 region has the DNA TGTGCCAGCAGGAGACTAGCGTCACTCGGCAATGAGCAGTTCTTC.